Shown below are 24 T cell receptor beta chains from a single sample sequenced in a study of blood T cell repertoires in COVID-19. TCRdb's table, derived via immunoSEQ multiplex PCR, lists solely in-frame clones and lacks some. The sample holds around 29,000 clones; around 90% are singletons and the top ten take approximately 13%. The sequencing sample was made of peripheral blood. These receptors all come from a man in his 70s with active COVID-19.

This chain connects TRBV28 to TRBJ1-5; D remains ambiguous. The CDR3 extends over 14 amino acids. Per the germline V gene, CDR1 is MDHEN and CDR2 is SYDVKM. V lost 0 bases, J lost 8 bases, and 11 bases lay in between. The CDR3 nucleotides read TGTGCCAGCAGTTTATGGCAGGCAGGAAAGCCCCAGCATTTT. As protein: CASSLWQAGKPQHF.

This chain connects TRBV5-4 to TRBJ2-7, with 7 bases identical to TRBD2. This CDR3 is 15 amino acids long. Germline values: CDR1 SGHNT, CDR2 YYREEE (reference sequence). Losses at the gene ends were 4 bases for V and 7 bases for J; bases not matched to a gene: 14. The CDR3 is CASSGGGAAGKEQYF. DNA of the CDR3: TGTGCCAGCAGCGGGGGGGGAGCGGCGGGTAAGGAGCAGTACTTC. The full variable domain, with the rest looked up from reference TRBV5-4 and TRBJ2-7, is ETGVTQSPTHLIKTRGQQVTLRCSSQSGHNTVSWYQQALGQGPQFIFQYYREEENGRGNFPPRFSGLQFPNYSSELNVNALELDDSALYLCASSGGGAAGKEQYFGPGTRLTVT.

This clone was observed a single time. The gene calls are TRBV6-6 and TRBJ2-2; the match to TRBD2 covers 14 bases. The V gene end was trimmed by 5 bases and the J gene end by 4 bases; junction bases not matched to a gene: 9. The germline V gene has CDR1 MNHNY and CDR2 SVGAGI (reference sequence). CDR3 length equals 18 residues. CDR3 in DNA: TGTGCCAGCAGTCAATCGGGACTAGCGGGAGCGGGCACCGGGGAGCTGTTTTTT. Amino acid sequence: CASSQSGLAGAGTGELFF.

The chain couples TRBV5-1 to TRBJ1-1, with TRBD1 matching 10 bases. J gave up 4 bases and V 3 bases, and 6 bases lay outside the gene matches. This CDR3 comprises 15 residues. Germline assignment: CDR1 SGHRS and CDR2 YFSETQ. In DNA form, the CDR3 reads TGCGCCAGCAGCTCCGGGACAGGGGTTAGCACTGAAGCTTTCTTT. This gives the protein CASSSGTGVSTEAFF.

The rearrangement links TRBV2 to TRBJ2-2, with a tentative D call TRBD1 (6 bases). CDR3 length: 15 amino acids. V was clipped by 6 bases and J by 0 bases, with 11 bases between them. Germline V gene lookup returns CDR1 SNHLY and CDR2 FYNNEI. The CDR3 DNA reads TGTGCCAGCAGGGAACAGGGATCGAACACCGGGGAGCTGTTTTTT. It yields the protein CASREQGSNTGELFF.

This clone was recorded a few times. This rearrangement joins TRBV11-2 to TRBJ2-7, with 7 bases that match TRBD1. V dropped 1 base and J dropped 2; count of bases not matched to a gene: 8. CDR3 length: 16 residues. The germline gives CDR1 SGHAT, CDR2 FQNNGV. The CDR3 spells CASSLGPGQTPYEQYF. CDR3 bases: TGTGCCAGCAGCTTAGGGCCGGGACAGACCCCCTACGAGCAGTACTTC.

The V gene is TRBV12-3 or TRBV12-4, the J gene TRBJ2-4, with TRBD1 identical over 7 bases. V dropped 5 bases and J dropped 15; count of bases not matched to a gene: 7. The CDR3 contains 11 residues. CDR3 nucleotides: TGTGCCAGCAGTCAGACAGGGTCCCTGTACTTC. Its protein is CASSQTGSLYF.

The V and J genes are TRBV5-6 and TRBJ2-5; 13 bases match TRBD2. The CDR3 has 16 residues. CDR1 and CDR2 (germline): SGHDT, YYEEEE. The trim removed 4 bases at V and 5 bases at J, leaving 8 bases unmatched. The chain's CDR3 is CASSPRGLAGVETQYF. As DNA, the CDR3 is TGTGCCAGCAGCCCCCGAGGACTAGCGGGAGTTGAGACCCAGTACTTC. The full variable domain, in which reference TRBV5-6 and TRBJ2-5 provide the parts outside the CDR3, is DAGVTQSPTHLIKTRGQQVTLRCSPKSGHDTVSWYQQALGQGPQFIFQYYEEEERQRGNFPDRFSGHQFPNYSSELNVNALLLGDSALYLCASSPRGLAGVETQYFGPGTRLLVL.

The chain carries TRBV11-1 and TRBJ2-2; 9 nucleotides agree with TRBD1. There are 16 residues in the CDR3. The trim removed 5 bases at V and 5 bases at J, leaving 9 bases unmatched. Germline CDR1 SGHAT, CDR2 FQDESV (reference sequence). CDR3 coding DNA: TGTGCCAGCAGCCTTACCGGGACAGGGATGACCGGGGAGCTGTTTTTT. Amino acid sequence: CASSLTGTGMTGELFF.

The genes are TRBV10-1 and TRBJ2-1, with 8 positions matching TRBD2. Germline V gene sequence: CDR1 WNHNN, CDR2 SYGVQD (reference sequence). The V gene end was trimmed by 6 bases and the J gene end by 6 bases; junction bases not matched to a gene: 4. The CDR3 runs to 13 residues. CDR3 nucleotides: TGCGCCAGCAGAGGACTAGCCGGCAATGAGCAGTTCTTC. Translating gives CASRGLAGNEQFF.

The chain employs TRBV2 and TRBJ2-7; 11 nucleotides agree with TRBD1. Per the germline V gene, CDR1 is SNHLY and CDR2 is FYNNEI. This CDR3 is 13 amino acids long. With V trimmed by 5 bases and J by 6 bases, 3 bases remained unmatched. The CDR3 is CASSQDRGREQYF. The CDR3 DNA sequence: TGTGCCAGCAGTCAGGACAGGGGGCGCGAGCAGTACTTC.

This sequence joins TRBV5-1 and TRBJ2-5, with 7 bases that match TRBD1. Trimming removed 4 bases from V and 2 bases from J; junction bases left unmatched: 8. Germline V gives CDR1 SGHRS, CDR2 YFSETQ. This CDR3 is built from 15 residues. The chain's CDR3 is CASSIPTGIQETQYF. Here the CDR3 DNA reads TGCGCCAGCAGCATTCCGACAGGGATTCAAGAGACCCAGTACTTC.

V is TRBV2 and J is TRBJ2-5, with D perhaps TRBD1 (6 bases). The CDR3 spans 13 residues. V lost 5 bases and J 4 bases, leaving 11 bases between the germline ends. Per the germline V gene, CDR1 is SNHLY and CDR2 is FYNNEI. The CDR3, as DNA: TGTGCCAGCAGTTACAGGGTTGGAGAGACCCAGTACTTC. Translation: CASSYRVGETQYF.

The chain combines TRBV5-1 with TRBJ2-2; a weak D match, TRBD1 (6 bases). V lost 0 bases to trimming and J lost 1 base, with 10 bases between them. Per the germline V gene, CDR1 is SGHRS and CDR2 is YFSETQ. The CDR3 extends over 16 amino acids. This chain's CDR3 is CASSLVPGQNTGELFF. In nucleotides, the CDR3 is TGCGCCAGCAGCTTGGTCCCGGGACAGAACACCGGGGAGCTGTTTTTT.

The CDR3, as DNA: TGTGCCAGCAGCCTAAGCGGGAGGAGGACCGGGGAGCTGTTTTTT. Amino acid sequence: CASSLSGRRTGELFF. V usage is TRBV5-5 and J usage is TRBJ2-2, with 9 bases identical to TRBD2. The CDR3 has 15 amino acids. CDR1 is SGHKS and CDR2 is YYEKEE in the germline V gene (reference sequence). With 4 bases clipped from V and 5 bases from J, the junction kept 6 bases outside the gene matches. Together with reference TRBV5-5 and TRBJ2-2, the CDR3 gives the full variable domain: DAGVTQSPTHLIKTRGQQVTLRCSPISGHKSVSWYQQVLGQGPQFIFQYYEKEERGRGNFPDRFSARQFPNYSSELNVNALLLGDSALYLCASSLSGRRTGELFFGEGSRLTVL.

This chain joins TRBV5-1 and TRBJ1-1; no definite D call. This CDR3 region has 15 residues. Germline V gene sequence: CDR1 SGHRS, CDR2 YFSETQ. V dropped 0 bases and J dropped 4 bases, with 13 bases sitting between them. The chain's CDR3 is CASSLGHAGGTEAFF. The CDR3 nucleotides read TGCGCCAGCAGCTTGGGTCACGCCGGCGGCACTGAAGCTTTCTTT.

The gene calls are TRBV19 and TRBJ2-7; D is perhaps TRBD2 (5 bases). The germline V gene encodes CDR1 LNHDA and CDR2 SQIVND (reference sequence). The CDR3 contains 12 residues. V was pared by 4 bases and J by 7 bases, with 11 bases between. The CDR3 nucleotides read TGTGCCAGTAGTACGCCCCCGGGGGAGCAGTACTTC. Protein product: CASSTPPGEQYF.

CDR3 DNA: TGTGCCAGTAGTAAAGGGGCGACAACTCTCACAGATACGCAGTATTTT. Protein product: CASSKGATTLTDTQYF. The chain couples TRBV19 to TRBJ2-3; maybe TRBD1 (5 bases). The CDR3 has 16 amino acids. The germline V and J ends were trimmed by 4 bases and 2 bases, with 16 bases remaining between them. In germline, CDR1 is LNHDA, CDR2 SQIVND (reference sequence).

This clone was observed a single time. This chain uses TRBV11-2 with TRBJ1-5; 8 bases are a match to TRBD1. The CDR3 spans 15 residues. The ends lost 5 bases at V and 6 bases at J; junction bases unmatched: 9. CDR1 and CDR2 (germline): SGHAT, FQNNGV. CDR3 in amino acids: CASSLDRVNGQPQHF. DNA of the CDR3: TGTGCCAGCAGCCTGGACAGGGTAAACGGTCAGCCCCAGCATTTT.

The CDR3: CASSFSSTDTQYF. For the CDR3, the DNA is TGTGCCAGCAGCTTTAGCAGCACAGATACGCAGTATTTT. The chain couples TRBV5-5 to TRBJ2-3; D not resolved. The CDR3 has 13 residues. Per the germline V gene, CDR1 is SGHKS and CDR2 is YYEKEE (reference sequence). V was trimmed by 2 bases and J by 0 bases, leaving 4 bases between them.

J is TRBJ2-3 and V is TRBV30, with no clear D. The CDR3 is 14 residues long. Germline values: CDR1 GTSNPN, CDR2 SVGIG (reference sequence). The V gene lost 4 bases and the J gene lost 2 bases, with 13 bases spanning the gap. DNA of the CDR3: TGTGCCTGGAATCTTGGCGGAACCACAGATACGCAGTATTTT. Its protein product is CAWNLGGTTDTQYF.

The CDR3 nucleotides are TGTGCCAGCAGTCTCGGACAGAAAGAGACCCAGTACTTC. This codes for CASSLGQKETQYF. V gene TRBV12-3 or TRBV12-4 combines with J gene TRBJ2-5, with D possibly TRBD1 on 6 matching bases. Trimming left V 5 bases short and J 3 bases short, with 10 bases between. This CDR3 is built from 13 residues.

The DNA for the CDR3 is TGTGCCAGCAGTTTATCCCGCAGCGCCAACACAGATACGCAGTATTTT. Translated: CASSLSRSANTDTQYF. This chain links TRBV27 with TRBJ2-3; D is undetermined. V shed 0 bases and J shed 2 bases, with 12 bases lying between them. Germline loops: CDR1 MNHEY, CDR2 SMNVEV (reference sequence). This CDR3 region has 16 residues.

This sequence joins TRBV30 and TRBJ2-7, with TRBD1 matching over 8 bases. Trimming removed 7 bases from V and 0 bases from J; junction bases left unmatched: 2. The germline CDR1 and CDR2 sequences are GTSNPN and SVGIG (reference sequence). The CDR3 length is 12 residues. As DNA, the CDR3 is TGTGCCTTGGGACAGGTCTCCTACGAGCAGTACTTC. It translates to CALGQVSYEQYF.